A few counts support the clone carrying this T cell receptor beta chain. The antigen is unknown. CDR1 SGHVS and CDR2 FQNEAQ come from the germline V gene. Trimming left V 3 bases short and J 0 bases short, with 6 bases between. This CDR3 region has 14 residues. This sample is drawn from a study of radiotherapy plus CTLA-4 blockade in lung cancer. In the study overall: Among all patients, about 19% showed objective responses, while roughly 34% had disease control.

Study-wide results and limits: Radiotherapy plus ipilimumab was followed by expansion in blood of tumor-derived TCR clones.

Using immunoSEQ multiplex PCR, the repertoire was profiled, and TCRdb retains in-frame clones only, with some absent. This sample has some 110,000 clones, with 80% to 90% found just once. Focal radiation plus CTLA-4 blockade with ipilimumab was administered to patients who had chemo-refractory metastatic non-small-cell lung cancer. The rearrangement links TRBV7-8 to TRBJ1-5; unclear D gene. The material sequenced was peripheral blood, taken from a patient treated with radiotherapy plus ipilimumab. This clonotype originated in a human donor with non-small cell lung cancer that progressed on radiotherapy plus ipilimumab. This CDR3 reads CASSFGDSNQPQHF. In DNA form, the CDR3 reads TGTGCCAGCAGCTTTGGAGATAGCAATCAGCCCCAGCATTTT.